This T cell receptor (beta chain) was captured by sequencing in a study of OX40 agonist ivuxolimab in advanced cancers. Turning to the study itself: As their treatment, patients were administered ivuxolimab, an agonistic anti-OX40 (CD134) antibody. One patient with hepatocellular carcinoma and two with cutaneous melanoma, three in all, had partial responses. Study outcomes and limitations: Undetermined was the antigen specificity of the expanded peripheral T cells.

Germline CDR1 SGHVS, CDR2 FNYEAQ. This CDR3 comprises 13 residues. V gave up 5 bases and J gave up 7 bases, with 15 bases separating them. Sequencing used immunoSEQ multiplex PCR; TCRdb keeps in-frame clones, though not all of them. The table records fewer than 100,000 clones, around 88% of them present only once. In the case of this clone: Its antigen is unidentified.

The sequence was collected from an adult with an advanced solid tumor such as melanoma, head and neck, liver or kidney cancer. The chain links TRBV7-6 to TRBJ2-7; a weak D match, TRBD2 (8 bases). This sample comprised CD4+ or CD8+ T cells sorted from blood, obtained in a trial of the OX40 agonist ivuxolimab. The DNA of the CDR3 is TGTGCCAGCAGCCCCGGGAGGGGGCGGGAGCAGTACTTC. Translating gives CASSPGRGREQYF.